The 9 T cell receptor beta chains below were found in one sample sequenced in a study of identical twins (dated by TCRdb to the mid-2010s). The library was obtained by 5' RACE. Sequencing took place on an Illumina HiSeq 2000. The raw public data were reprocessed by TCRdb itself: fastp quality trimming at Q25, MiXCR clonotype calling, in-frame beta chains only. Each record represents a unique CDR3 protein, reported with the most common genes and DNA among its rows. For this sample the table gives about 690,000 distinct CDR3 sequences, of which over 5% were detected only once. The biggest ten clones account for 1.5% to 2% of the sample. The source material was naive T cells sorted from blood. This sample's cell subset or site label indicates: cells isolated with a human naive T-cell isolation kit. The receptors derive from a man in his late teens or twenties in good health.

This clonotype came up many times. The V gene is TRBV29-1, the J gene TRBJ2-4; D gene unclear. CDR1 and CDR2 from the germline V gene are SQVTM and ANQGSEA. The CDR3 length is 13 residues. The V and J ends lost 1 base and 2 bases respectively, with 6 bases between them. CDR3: CSVEGVTKNIQYF. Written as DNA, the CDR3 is TGCAGCGTTGAAGGGGTTACCAAAAACATTCAGTACTTC.

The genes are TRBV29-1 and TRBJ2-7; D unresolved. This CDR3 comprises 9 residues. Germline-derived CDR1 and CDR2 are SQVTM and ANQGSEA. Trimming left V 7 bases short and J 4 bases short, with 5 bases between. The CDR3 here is CSGKYEQYV. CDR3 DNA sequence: TGCAGCGGTAAATACGAGCAGTACGTC.

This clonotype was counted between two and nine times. This CDR3 reads CASSLAGAVETQYF. Here the CDR3 DNA reads TGTGCCAGCAGCTTGGCCGGGGCGGTAGAGACCCAGTACTTC. The gene calls are TRBV5-5 and TRBJ2-5, with D perhaps being TRBD1 or TRBD2 (5 bases each). The germline V and J ends were trimmed by 0 bases and 4 bases, with 10 bases remaining between them. Per the germline V gene, CDR1 is SGHKS and CDR2 is YYEKEE (reference sequence). The CDR3 contains 14 residues.

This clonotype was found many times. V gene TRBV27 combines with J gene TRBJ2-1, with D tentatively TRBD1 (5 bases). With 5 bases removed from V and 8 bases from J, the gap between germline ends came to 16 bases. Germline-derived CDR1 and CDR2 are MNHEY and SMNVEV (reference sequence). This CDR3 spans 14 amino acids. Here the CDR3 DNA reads TGTGCCAGCAGTATCACGACAGTTGGCGATGAGCAGTTCTTC. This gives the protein CASSITTVGDEQFF.

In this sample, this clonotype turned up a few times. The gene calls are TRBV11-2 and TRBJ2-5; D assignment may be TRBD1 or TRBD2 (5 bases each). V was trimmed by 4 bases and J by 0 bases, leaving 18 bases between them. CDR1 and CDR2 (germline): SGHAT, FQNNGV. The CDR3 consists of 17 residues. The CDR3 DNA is TGTGCCAGCAGCTACGGCTCGCGCCCGGGACACCAAGAGACCCAGTACTTC. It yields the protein CASSYGSRPGHQETQYF.

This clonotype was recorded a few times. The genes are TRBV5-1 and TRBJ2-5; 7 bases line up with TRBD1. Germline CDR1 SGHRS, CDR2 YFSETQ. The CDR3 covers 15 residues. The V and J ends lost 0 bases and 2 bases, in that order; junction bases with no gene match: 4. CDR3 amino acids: CASSLDRGNQETQYF. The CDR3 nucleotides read TGCGCCAGCAGCTTGGACAGGGGCAATCAAGAGACCCAGTACTTC.

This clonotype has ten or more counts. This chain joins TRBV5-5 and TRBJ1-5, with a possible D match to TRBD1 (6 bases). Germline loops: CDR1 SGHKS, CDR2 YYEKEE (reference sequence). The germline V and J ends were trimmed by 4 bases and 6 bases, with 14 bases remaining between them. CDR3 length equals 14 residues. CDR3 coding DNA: TGTGCCAGCAGCCCACAGGGCACGGCTCAGCCCCAGCATTTT. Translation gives CASSPQGTAQPQHF.

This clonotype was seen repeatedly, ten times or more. The CDR3 DNA is TGCAGTGCTCCCGAATTCACCGGGGAGCTGTTTTTT. Amino acids: CSAPEFTGELFF. The rearrangement uses TRBV20-1 and TRBJ2-2; D uncertain. V dropped 5 bases and J dropped 4 bases, with 8 bases sitting between them. Germline V gene lookup returns CDR1 DFQATT and CDR2 SNEGSKA (reference sequence). The CDR3 covers 12 residues.

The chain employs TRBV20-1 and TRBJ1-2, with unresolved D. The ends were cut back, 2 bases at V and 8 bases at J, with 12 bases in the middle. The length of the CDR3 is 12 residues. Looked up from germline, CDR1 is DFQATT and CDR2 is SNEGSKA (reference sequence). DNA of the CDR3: TGCAGTGCTAGATCTAACGTGGGGGGCTACACCTTC. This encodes CSARSNVGGYTF.